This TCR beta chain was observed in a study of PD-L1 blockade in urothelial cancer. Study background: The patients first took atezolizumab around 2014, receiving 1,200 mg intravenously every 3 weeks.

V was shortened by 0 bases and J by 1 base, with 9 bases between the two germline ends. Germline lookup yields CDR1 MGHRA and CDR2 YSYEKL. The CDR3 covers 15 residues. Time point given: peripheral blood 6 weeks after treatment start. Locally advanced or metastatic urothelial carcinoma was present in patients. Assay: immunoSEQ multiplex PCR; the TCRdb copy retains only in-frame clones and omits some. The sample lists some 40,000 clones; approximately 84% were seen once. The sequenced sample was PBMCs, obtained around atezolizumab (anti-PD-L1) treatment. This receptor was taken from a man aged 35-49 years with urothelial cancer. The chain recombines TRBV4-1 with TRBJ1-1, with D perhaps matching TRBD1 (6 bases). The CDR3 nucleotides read TGCGCCAGCAGCCAAGATCCAGGGGAGAACACTGAAGCTTTCTTT. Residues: CASSQDPGENTEAFF.